Shown below are 16 T cell receptor beta chains from a single sample sequenced in a study of early T cells in non-severe SARS-CoV-2 infection. TCRdb processed the 5' RACE reads anew with MiXCR; each CDR3 protein has one entry. Here the sample spans more than 65,000 distinct CDR3 sequences, roughly 13% being singletons. The sample consisted of whole blood. These receptors all stem from an adult who was a healthcare worker with PCR-confirmed SARS-CoV-2 infection or an uninfected control (not recorded which).

This clonotype was seen ten or more times. This chain uses TRBV5-1 with TRBJ2-2; the D is unclear. This CDR3 contains 15 residues. V gave up 2 bases and J gave up 0 bases, with 8 bases separating them. CDR1 is SGHRS and CDR2 is YFSETQ in the germline V gene. CDR3 protein: CASSLTASNTGELFF. In DNA, the CDR3 is TGCGCCAGCAGCTTAACAGCATCGAACACCGGGGAGCTGTTTTTT.

This rearrangement joins TRBV7-8 to TRBJ1-2; tentative D call: TRBD1 (5 bases). CDR3 size: 15 residues. The V end lost 1 base, the J end lost 10 bases, and 19 bases lay between the germline ends. Germline CDR1 SGHVS, CDR2 FQNEAQ. The CDR3 region is CASSLVGAGARDYTF. CDR3 in DNA: TGTGCCAGCAGCTTAGTAGGGGCCGGGGCTCGCGACTACACCTTC. The complete variable domain, with remaining parts taken from reference TRBV7-8 and TRBJ1-2, reads GAGVSQSPRYKVAKRGQDVALRCDPISGHVSLFWYQQALGQGPEFLTYFQNEAQLDKSGLPSDRFFAERPEGSVSTLKIQRTQQEDSAVYLCASSLVGAGARDYTFGSGTRLTVV.

This clonotype was found many times. The chain combines TRBV5-1 with TRBJ2-7, with D maybe TRBD2 (5 bases). Trimming stripped 1 base from V and 4 bases from J, with 12 bases between. The CDR3 totals 14 residues. The V gene's germline CDR1 is SGHRS and CDR2 YFSETQ. The CDR3 loop reads CASSLKGSEYEQYF. The CDR3 DNA reads as TGCGCCAGCAGCTTGAAAGGGAGTGAATACGAGCAGTACTTC.

As to this clonotype: Mismatch with germline at one junction end may stem from a read error. V and J are TRBV6-2 or TRBV6-3 and TRBJ2-7; maybe TRBD2 (6 bases). From germline, CDR1 is MNHEY and CDR2 SVGEGT. The CDR3 length is 15 residues. The CDR3 region has the DNA TGTGCTAGCAGTTCTCACTTTGGGGGGACCTACGAGCAGTACTTC. Encoded protein: CASSSHFGGTYEQYF.

This chain links TRBV7-9 with TRBJ2-7; D not resolved. The length of the CDR3 is 14 residues. Trimming left V 7 bases short and J 4 bases short, with 17 bases between. The V gene's germline CDR1 is SEHNR and CDR2 FQNEAQ (reference sequence). The chain's CDR3 is CASTASSLSYEQYF. Here the CDR3 DNA reads TGTGCCAGCACAGCTTCGTCTTTGAGTTACGAGCAGTACTTC.

The CDR3 DNA follows: TGTGCCAGCAGACTCCGGGGGGCCGAAGAGACCCAGTACTTC. It is translated as CASRLRGAEETQYF. The V and J genes are TRBV7-6 and TRBJ2-5; the D gene is possibly TRBD2 (7 bases). This CDR3 has 14 amino acids. Trimming cost V 6 bases and J 3 bases, with 14 bases left between them. Looked up from germline, CDR1 is SGHVS and CDR2 is FNYEAQ.

This clonotype was observed a handful of times. V and J are TRBV18 and TRBJ2-6; TRBD2 is a possible D gene (6 bases). The CDR3 has 16 residues. From germline, CDR1 is KGHSH and CDR2 LQKENI. V was cut by 1 base and J by 3 bases, with 10 bases left in between. The CDR3 spells CASSPLPGSGANVLTF. CDR3 coding DNA: TGTGCCAGCTCACCACTGCCCGGGAGTGGGGCCAACGTCCTGACTTTC.

This clonotype was detected ten times or more. The chain has TRBV7-9 and TRBJ2-5; D unclear. The V end lost 5 bases, the J end lost 5 bases, and 6 bases lay between the germline ends. Germline CDR1 is SEHNR and CDR2 is FQNEAQ (reference sequence). This CDR3 spans 11 amino acids. Written as DNA, the CDR3 is TGTGCCAGCAGCATAGACGAGACCCAGTACTTC. Translated: CASSIDETQYF.

Many counts were recorded for this clonotype. The chain recombines TRBV20-1 with TRBJ1-6; no reliable D call. Germline V gene sequence: CDR1 DFQATT, CDR2 SNEGSKA (reference sequence). The V and J ends lost 5 bases and 5 bases respectively, with 13 bases between them. This CDR3 comprises 14 residues. The CDR3 coding sequence is TGCAGTGCTCCCTCGGTGGTGGATAATTCACCCCTCCACTTT. Translation gives CSAPSVVDNSPLHF.

This clonotype was counted between two and nine times. The genes are TRBV6-2 or TRBV6-3 and TRBJ1-4, with 8 bases matching TRBD1. The CDR3 runs 14 residues. The J segment lost 8 bases and the V segment lost 4 bases, leaving 6 bases of the junction unmatched. CDR1 is MNHEY and CDR2 is SVGEGT in the germline V gene. CDR3 in amino acids: CASSSTGGYEKLFF. The CDR3 DNA reads as TGTGCCAGCAGTTCCACAGGGGGATACGAAAAACTGTTTTTT.

This clonotype occurred many times. The rearrangement links TRBV20-1 to TRBJ2-5; the D gene is possibly TRBD1 (5 bases). CDR1 is DFQATT and CDR2 is SNEGSKA in the germline V gene (reference sequence). This CDR3 contains 13 residues. V lost 4 bases and J 1 base, leaving 10 bases between the germline ends. The CDR3 DNA reads TGCAGTGCTAAGACAGTTGCCCAAGAGACCCAGTACTTC. This gives the protein CSAKTVAQETQYF.

This clonotype was observed at least ten times. The chain employs TRBV30 and TRBJ1-1; TRBD1 is a possible D gene (5 bases). The CDR3 runs 12 residues. Between the trimmed V and J ends, which lost 7 bases and 1 base, there was a span of 10 bases. The germline CDR1 and CDR2 sequences are GTSNPN and SVGIG (reference sequence). CDR3 in amino acids: CAFHRTNTEAFF. The CDR3 DNA reads as TGTGCCTTTCACAGGACGAACACTGAAGCTTTCTTT.

The J gene is TRBJ2-5, the V gene TRBV5-5; 7 bases align to TRBD1. This CDR3 is built from 16 residues. V trimming: 4 bases; J trimming: 4 bases; junction bases outside the gene matches: 13. The germline V gene encodes CDR1 SGHKS and CDR2 YYEKEE (reference sequence). The CDR3: CASSPYRGTTGETQYF. CDR3 nucleotide sequence: TGTGCCAGCAGCCCCTACAGGGGAACGACCGGAGAGACCCAGTACTTC.

The CDR3 bases are TGTGCCAGCTCACCTCTATCTAGCGGGAGAGAAGAGACCCAGTACTTC. As protein: CASSPLSSGREETQYF. The chain uses TRBV18 and TRBJ2-5, with 10 nucleotides matching TRBD2. The CDR3 sequence is 16 residues long. The V gene's germline CDR1 is KGHSH and CDR2 LQKENI. The V gene end was trimmed by 3 bases and the J gene end by 3 bases; junction bases not matched to a gene: 7.

This clonotype was found a few times. The rearrangement uses TRBV18 and TRBJ2-7; TRBD1 is a possible D gene (6 bases). CDR3 length: 17 amino acids. The V and J ends lost 2 bases and 4 bases respectively, with 21 bases between them. Germline V lookup: CDR1 KGHSH, CDR2 LQKENI. The CDR3 DNA reads TGTGCCAGCTCACCATACGGGACATCACCCCGCGGATACGAGCAGTACTTC. Protein product: CASSPYGTSPRGYEQYF.

This clonotype was seen many times. This chain joins TRBV7-8 and TRBJ2-2; D is unclear. The CDR3 extends over 10 amino acids. Germline V lookup: CDR1 SGHVS, CDR2 FQNEAQ. Trimming removed 8 bases from V and 6 bases from J, with 4 bases in between. The CDR3 reads CASDAGELFF. The CDR3 nucleotides read TGTGCCAGCGACGCCGGGGAGCTGTTTTTT.